This T cell receptor (beta chain) comes out of a study of OX40 agonist ivuxolimab in advanced cancers. Study details: Every 2 weeks, ivuxolimab was infused into the patients intravenously at between 0.01 and 10 mg/kg. A diagnosis of hepatocellular carcinoma, melanoma, renal cell or head and neck cancer was present in dose-escalation patients. Notes on the study in general: The study observed clonal expansion of CD4+ and CD8+ blood T cells by week 6 at 0.1 to 3.0 mg/kg. Low clonal expansion, among the lowest seen, marked partial responders at 0.1-3.0 mg/kg.

The CDR3 extends over 17 amino acids. The junction had 15 bases not matched to a gene; V was cut back by 4 bases and J by 4 bases. Repertoires were generated with immunoSEQ multiplex PCR, while TCRdb's copy carries only in-frame clones and drops some. Of 60,000 or so clones listed, roughly 89% are singletons. This clone was observed a single time. The antigen remains undetermined. This rearrangement joins TRBV23-1 to TRBJ1-2; the match to TRBD1 covers 7 bases. TRBV23-1 is given ORF status, its function remaining uncertain. This sequence was found in an adult with an advanced solid tumor such as melanoma, head and neck, liver or kidney cancer. The sequences come from CD4+ or CD8+ T cells sorted from blood, collected in a trial of the OX40 agonist ivuxolimab. This CDR3 is CASSRNRDSPRGYGYTF. In nucleotides, the CDR3 is TGCGCCAGCAGTCGCAACCGGGACAGCCCCCGGGGCTATGGCTACACCTTC.